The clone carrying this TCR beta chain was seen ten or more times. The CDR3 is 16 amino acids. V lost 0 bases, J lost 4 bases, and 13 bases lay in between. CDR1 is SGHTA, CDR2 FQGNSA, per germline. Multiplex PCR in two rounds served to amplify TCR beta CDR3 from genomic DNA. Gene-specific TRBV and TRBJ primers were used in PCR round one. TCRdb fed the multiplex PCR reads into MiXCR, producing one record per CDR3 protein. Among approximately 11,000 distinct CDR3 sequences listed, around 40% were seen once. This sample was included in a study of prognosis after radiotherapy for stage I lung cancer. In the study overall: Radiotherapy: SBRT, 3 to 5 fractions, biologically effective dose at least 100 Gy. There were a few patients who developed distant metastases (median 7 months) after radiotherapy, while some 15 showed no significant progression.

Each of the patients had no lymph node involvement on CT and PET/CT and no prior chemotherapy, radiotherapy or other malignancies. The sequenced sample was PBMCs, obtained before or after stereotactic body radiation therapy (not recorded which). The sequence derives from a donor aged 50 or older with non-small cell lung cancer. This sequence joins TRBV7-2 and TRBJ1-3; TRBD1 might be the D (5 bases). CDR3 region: CASSLAGEKAGNTIYF. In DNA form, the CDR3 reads TGTGCCAGCAGCTTAGCGGGGGAAAAAGCCGGAAACACCATATATTTT.